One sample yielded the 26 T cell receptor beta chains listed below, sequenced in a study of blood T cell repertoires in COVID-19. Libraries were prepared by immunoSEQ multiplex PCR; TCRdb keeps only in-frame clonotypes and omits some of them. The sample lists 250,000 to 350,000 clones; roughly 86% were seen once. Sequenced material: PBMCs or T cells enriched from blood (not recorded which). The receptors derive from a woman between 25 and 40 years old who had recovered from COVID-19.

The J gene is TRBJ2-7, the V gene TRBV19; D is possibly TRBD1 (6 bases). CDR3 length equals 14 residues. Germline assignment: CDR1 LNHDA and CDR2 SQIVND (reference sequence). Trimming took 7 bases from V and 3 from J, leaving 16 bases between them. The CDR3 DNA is TGTGCCAGTACCCTTAGAACAGGGAACTACGAGCAGTACTTC. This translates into CASTLRTGNYEQYF.

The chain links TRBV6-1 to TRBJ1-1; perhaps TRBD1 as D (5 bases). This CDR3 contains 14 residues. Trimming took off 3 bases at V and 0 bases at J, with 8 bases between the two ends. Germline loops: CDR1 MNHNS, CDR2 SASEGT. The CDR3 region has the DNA TGTGCCAGCAGTGACAGGGCCCTGAACACTGAAGCTTTCTTT. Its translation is CASSDRALNTEAFF.

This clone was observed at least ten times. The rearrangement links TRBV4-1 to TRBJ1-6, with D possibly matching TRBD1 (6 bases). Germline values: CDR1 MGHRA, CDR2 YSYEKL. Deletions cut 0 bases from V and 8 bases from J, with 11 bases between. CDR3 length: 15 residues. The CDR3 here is CASSQEPGEYSPLHF. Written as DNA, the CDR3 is TGCGCCAGCAGCCAAGAGCCAGGGGAGTATTCACCCCTCCACTTT.

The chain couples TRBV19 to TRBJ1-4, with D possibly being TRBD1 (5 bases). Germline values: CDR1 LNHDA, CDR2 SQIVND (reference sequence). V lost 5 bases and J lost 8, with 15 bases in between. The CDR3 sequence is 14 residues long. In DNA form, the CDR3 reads TGTGCCAGTAGTCCTGGGGCAGGGCTGGAAAAACTGTTTTTT. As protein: CASSPGAGLEKLFF.

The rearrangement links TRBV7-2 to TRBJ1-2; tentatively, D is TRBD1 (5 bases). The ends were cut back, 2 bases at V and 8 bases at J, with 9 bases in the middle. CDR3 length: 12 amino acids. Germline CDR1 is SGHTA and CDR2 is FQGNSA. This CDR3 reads CASSLQGSGYTF. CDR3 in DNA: TGTGCCAGCAGCTTACAGGGAAGCGGCTACACCTTC.

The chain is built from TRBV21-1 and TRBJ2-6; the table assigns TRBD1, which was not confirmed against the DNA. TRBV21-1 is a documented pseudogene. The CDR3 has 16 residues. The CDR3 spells CASSPRTVYGANVLTF. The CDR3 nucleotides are TGTGCCAGCAGCCCGCGGACAGTCTATGGGGCCAACGTCCTGACTTTC.

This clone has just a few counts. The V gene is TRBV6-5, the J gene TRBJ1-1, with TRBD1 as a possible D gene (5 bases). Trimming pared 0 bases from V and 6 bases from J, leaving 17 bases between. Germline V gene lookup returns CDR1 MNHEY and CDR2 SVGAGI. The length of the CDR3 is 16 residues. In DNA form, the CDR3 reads TGTGCCAGCAGTTACTCGTTTACAGGCGCCGTCCCTGAAGCTTTCTTT. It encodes CASSYSFTGAVPEAFF.

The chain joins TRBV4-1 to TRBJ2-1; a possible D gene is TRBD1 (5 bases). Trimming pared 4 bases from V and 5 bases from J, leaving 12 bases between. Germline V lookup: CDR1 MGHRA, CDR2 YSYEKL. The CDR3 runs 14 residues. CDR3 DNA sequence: TGCGCCAGCAGCCTTTTTTGGGGCCACAATGAGCAGTTCTTC. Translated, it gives CASSLFWGHNEQFF.

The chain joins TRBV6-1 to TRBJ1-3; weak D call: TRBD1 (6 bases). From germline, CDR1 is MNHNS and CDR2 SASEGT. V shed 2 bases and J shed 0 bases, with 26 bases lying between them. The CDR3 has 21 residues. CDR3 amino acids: CASSERGGRKAAISSGNTIYF. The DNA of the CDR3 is TGTGCCAGCAGTGAAAGGGGGGGGCGGAAAGCCGCAATAAGCTCTGGAAACACCATATATTTT.

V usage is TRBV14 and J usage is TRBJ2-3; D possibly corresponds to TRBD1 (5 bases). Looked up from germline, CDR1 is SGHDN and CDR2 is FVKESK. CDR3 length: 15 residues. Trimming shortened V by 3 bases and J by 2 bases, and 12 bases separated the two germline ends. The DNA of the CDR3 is TGTGCCAGCAGCCAGCAGGGAATATCCACAGATACGCAGTATTTT. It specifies CASSQQGISTDTQYF. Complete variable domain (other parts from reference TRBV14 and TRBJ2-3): EAGVTQFPSHSVIEKGQTVTLRCDPISGHDNLYWYRRVMGKEIKFLLHFVKESKQDESGMPNNRFLAERTGGTYSTLKVQPAELEDSGVYFCASSQQGISTDTQYFGPGTRLTVL.

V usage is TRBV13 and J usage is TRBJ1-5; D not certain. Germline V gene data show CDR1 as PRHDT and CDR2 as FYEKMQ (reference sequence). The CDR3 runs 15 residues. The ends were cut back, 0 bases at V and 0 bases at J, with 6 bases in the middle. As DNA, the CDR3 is TGTGCCAGCAGCTTAGGGCAGAATAGCAATCAGCCCCAGCATTTT. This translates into CASSLGQNSNQPQHF.

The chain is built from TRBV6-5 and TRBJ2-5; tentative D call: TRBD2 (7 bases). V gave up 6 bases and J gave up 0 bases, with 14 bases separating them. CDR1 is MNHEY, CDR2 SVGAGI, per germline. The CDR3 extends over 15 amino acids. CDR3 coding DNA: TGTGCCAGCAGGTCCGGGGGGCCGTACCAAGAGACCCAGTACTTC. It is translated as CASRSGGPYQETQYF.

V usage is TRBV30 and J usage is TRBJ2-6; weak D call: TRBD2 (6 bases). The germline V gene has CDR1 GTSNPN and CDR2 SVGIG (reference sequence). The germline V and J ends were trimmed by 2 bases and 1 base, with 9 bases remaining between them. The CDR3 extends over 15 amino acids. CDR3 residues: CAWSLSGSGANVLTF. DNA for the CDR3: TGTGCCTGGAGTCTTAGCGGATCTGGGGCCAACGTCCTGACTTTC.

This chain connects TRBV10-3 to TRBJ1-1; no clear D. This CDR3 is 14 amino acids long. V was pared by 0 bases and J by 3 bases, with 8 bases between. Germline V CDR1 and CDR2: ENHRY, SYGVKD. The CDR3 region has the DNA TGTGCCATCAGTGAGTCGGGAGGAGACACTGAAGCTTTCTTT. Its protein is CAISESGGDTEAFF.

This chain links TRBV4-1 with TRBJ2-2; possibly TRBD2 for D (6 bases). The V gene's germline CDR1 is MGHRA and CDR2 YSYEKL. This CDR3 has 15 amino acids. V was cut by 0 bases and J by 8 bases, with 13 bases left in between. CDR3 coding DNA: TGCGCCAGCAGCCAAGAAGGTTCCGGGGGAGGGGAGCTGTTTTTT. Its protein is CASSQEGSGGGELFF.

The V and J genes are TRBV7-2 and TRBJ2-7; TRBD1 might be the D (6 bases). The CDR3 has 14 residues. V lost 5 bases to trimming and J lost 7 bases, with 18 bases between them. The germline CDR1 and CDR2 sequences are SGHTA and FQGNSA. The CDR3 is CASSRDRTDREQYF. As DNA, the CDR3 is TGTGCCAGCAGCCGCGACCGGACCGACAGGGAGCAGTACTTC. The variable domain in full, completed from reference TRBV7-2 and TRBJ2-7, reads GAGVSQSPSNKVTEKGKDVELRCDPISGHTALYWYRQSLGQGLEFLIYFQGNSAPDKSGLPSDRFSAERTGGSVSTLTIQRTQQEDSAVYLCASSRDRTDREQYFGPGTRLTVT.

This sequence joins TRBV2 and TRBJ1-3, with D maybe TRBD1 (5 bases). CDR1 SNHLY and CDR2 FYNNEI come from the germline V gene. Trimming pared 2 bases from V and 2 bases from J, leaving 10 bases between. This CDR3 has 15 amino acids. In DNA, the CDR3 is TGTGCCAGCAGTGAAACAGGAGCTGCTGGAAACACCATATATTTT. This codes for CASSETGAAGNTIYF.

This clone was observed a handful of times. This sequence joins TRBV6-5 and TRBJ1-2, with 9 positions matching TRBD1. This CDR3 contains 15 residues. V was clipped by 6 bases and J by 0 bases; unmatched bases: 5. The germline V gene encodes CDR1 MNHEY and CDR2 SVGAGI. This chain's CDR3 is CASSSGTGSNYGYTF. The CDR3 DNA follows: TGTGCCAGCAGCTCAGGGACAGGGTCTAACTATGGCTACACCTTC.

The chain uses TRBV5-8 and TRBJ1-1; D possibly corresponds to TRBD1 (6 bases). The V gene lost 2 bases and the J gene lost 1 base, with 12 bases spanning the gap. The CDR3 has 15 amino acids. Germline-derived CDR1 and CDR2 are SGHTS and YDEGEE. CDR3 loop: CASSFWARGNTEAFF. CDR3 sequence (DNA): TGTGCCAGCAGCTTTTGGGCCAGGGGGAACACTGAAGCTTTCTTT.

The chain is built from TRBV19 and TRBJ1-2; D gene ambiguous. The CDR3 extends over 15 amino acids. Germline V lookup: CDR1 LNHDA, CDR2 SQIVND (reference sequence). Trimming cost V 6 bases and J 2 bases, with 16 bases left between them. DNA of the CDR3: TGTGCCAGTAGAAACGGTCTCTTGGGCAACTATGGCTACACCTTC. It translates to CASRNGLLGNYGYTF.

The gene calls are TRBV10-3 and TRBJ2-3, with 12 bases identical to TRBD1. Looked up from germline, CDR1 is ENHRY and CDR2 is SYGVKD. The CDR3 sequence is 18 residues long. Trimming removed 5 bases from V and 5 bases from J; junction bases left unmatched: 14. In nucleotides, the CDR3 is TGTGCCATCAGTCCGTCGCCTCCGGGACAGGGGGCGGTAGATACGCAGTATTTT. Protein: CAISPSPPGQGAVDTQYF.

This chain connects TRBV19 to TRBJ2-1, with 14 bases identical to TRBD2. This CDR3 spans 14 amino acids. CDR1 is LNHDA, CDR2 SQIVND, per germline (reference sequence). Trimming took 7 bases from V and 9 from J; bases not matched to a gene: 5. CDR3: CASTGLAGVGEQFF. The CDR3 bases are TGTGCCAGTACGGGACTAGCGGGGGTCGGTGAGCAGTTCTTC.

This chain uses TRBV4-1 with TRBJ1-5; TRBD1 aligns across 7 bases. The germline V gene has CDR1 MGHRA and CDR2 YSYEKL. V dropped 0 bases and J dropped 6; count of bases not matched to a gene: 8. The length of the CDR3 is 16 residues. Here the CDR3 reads CASSQDRLGGLQPQHF. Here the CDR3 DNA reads TGCGCCAGCAGCCAAGATCGTTTAGGGGGCCTTCAGCCCCAGCATTTT.

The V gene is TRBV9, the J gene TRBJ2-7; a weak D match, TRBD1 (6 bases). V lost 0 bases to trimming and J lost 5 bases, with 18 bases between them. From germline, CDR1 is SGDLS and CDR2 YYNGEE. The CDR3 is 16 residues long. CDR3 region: CASSVGQGLVEDEQYF. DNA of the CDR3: TGTGCCAGCAGCGTAGGGCAGGGGTTGGTAGAGGACGAGCAGTACTTC.

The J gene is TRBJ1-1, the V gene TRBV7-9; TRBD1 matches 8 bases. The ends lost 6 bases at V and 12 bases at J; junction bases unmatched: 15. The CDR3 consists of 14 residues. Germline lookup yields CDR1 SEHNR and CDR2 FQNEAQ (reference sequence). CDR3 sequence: CASRDNGTGAATFF. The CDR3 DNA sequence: TGTGCCAGCAGGGATAATGGGACAGGTGCGGCAACTTTCTTT.

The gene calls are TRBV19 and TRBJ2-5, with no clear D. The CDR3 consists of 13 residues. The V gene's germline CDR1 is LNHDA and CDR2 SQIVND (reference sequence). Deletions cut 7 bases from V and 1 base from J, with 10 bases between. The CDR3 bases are TGTGCCAGTATGGGCAGCCTCCAAGAGACCCAGTACTTC. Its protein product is CASMGSLQETQYF.